This T cell receptor beta chain emerged from a study of T cell responses to AZD1222 COVID-19 vaccine. Libraries were prepared by immunoSEQ multiplex PCR; TCRdb keeps only in-frame clonotypes and omits some of them. The profile covers more than 90,000 clones, with around 89% appearing a single time and roughly 7.1% taken by the ten largest. Broader study findings: Compared with day 0, the breadth and depth of the Spike-specific TCR repertoire rose significantly after two doses of AZD1222. Regions 160-218 and 743-854 held dominance among vaccine-associated CD4 TCRs, which spanned spike. Repertoire samples came only from after the peak T cell response.

V gave up 6 bases and J gave up 6 bases, with 12 bases separating them. The CDR3 has 13 residues. Germline CDR1 SGHTA, CDR2 FQGNSA. A remark on this clone: Its specificity is unknown.

Second-dose schedules of about 4 or about 12 weeks were combined. The specimen was peripheral blood, collected 28 days after the second AZD1222 dose. The receptor's source is an adult who received the AZD1222 COVID-19 vaccine. The rearrangement links TRBV7-2 to TRBJ2-1, with no clear D. The CDR3 protein is CASSFSISNEQFF. The CDR3 DNA is TGTGCCAGCAGTTTCTCTATCAGCAATGAGCAGTTCTTC.